This T cell receptor beta chain emerged from a study of shared clonotypes between healthy human individuals. In germline, CDR1 is SNHLY, CDR2 FYNNEI. Trimming pared 5 bases from V and 0 bases from J, leaving 11 bases between. The CDR3 has 14 residues. It was on ten immunoSEQ deep assay plates that unsorted PBMC DNA was sequenced. The protocol was immunoSEQ multiplex PCR, while the TCRdb copy is restricted to in-frame clones and leaves out a portion. The table shows approximately 500,000 clones, with around 80% occurring only once. The sequencing sample was made of PBMCs. This sequence joins TRBV2 and TRBJ2-7, with D hard to call. The sequence was obtained from a woman aged 40 to 50 in good health. Some clones in this sample may be carry-over from other donors' samples. CDR3 sequence (DNA): TGTGCCAGCAGTATAGGGTTCGGCTCCTACGAGCAGTACTTC. Amino acids: CASSIGFGSYEQYF. Drawing the rest from reference TRBV2 and TRBJ2-7, the complete variable domain is EPEVTQTPSHQVTQMGQEVILRCVPISNHLYFYWYRQILGQKVEFLVSFYNNEISEKSEIFDDQFSVERPDGSNFTLKIRSTKLEDSAMYFCASSIGFGSYEQYFGPGTRLTVT.